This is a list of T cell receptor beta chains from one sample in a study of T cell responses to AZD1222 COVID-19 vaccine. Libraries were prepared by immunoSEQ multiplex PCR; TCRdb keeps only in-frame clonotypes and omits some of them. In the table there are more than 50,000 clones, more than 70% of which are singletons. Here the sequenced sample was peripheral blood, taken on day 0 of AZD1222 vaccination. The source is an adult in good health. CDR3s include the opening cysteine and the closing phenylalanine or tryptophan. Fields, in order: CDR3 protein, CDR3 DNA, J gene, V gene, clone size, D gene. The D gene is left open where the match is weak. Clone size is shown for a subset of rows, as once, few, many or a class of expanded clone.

CASSLGDRGTDTQYF TGTGCCAGCAGCTTGGGGGACCGAGGCACAGATACGCAGTATTTT TRBJ2-3 TRBV5-4 NA NA
CASSYWTGLFPHEQYF TGTGCCAGCAGTTACTGGACCGGTTTGTTCCCCCACGAGCAGTACTTC TRBJ2-7 TRBV6-5 NA NA
CASSEALIGHREAFF TGTGCCAGCAGTGAAGCGCTTATCGGTCACCGTGAAGCTTTCTTT TRBJ1-1 TRBV2 NA NA
CASSIQGLQETQYF TGTGCCAGCAGTATACAGGGGCTCCAAGAGACCCAGTACTTC TRBJ2-5 TRBV27 few TRBD1
CASGSFPLGYGYTF TGTGCCAGCGGGAGCTTCCCTCTCGGCTATGGCTACACCTTC TRBJ1-2 TRBV27 NA NA
CASSYFGSGANVLTF TGTGCCAGCAGTTACTTTGGGTCTGGGGCCAACGTCCTGACTTTC TRBJ2-6 TRBV6-2/TRBV6-3 NA NA
CASSYPGLAGASIEQFF TGTGCCAGTAGTTACCCGGGACTAGCGGGAGCGAGTATAGAGCAGTTCTTC TRBJ2-1 TRBV19 NA TRBD2
CASNVAGGRNEQFF TGTGCCAGCAATGTAGCGGGAGGGAGGAATGAGCAGTTCTTC TRBJ2-1 TRBV9 NA TRBD2
CASSLVRGTLFF TGTGCCAGCAGTTTAGTAAGGGGGACCCTGTTCTTC TRBJ2-1 TRBV27 once NA
CAWSLAGGRDTQYF TGTGCCTGGAGCCTAGCGGGAGGGCGTGATACGCAGTATTTT TRBJ2-3 TRBV30 once TRBD2
CASSPMADLLRNEQFF TGTGCCAGCAGCCCTATGGCGGACCTTTTGAGGAATGAGCAGTTCTTC TRBJ2-1 TRBV2 NA NA
CASSDRPYNEQFF TGTGCCAGCAGTGACCGGCCGTACAATGAGCAGTTCTTC TRBJ2-1 TRBV2 once NA
CSGRFFDRGTKGSDTQYF TGCAGCGGCCGTTTTTTTGACAGGGGGACCAAAGGGTCAGATACGCAGTATTTT TRBJ2-3 TRBV29-1 NA TRBD1
CAWSIDGGNTIYF TGTGCCTGGAGTATCGACGGTGGAAACACCATATATTTT TRBJ1-3 TRBV30 NA NA
CASSPRQGSHGYTF TGTGCCAGTAGTCCAAGACAGGGGAGTCACGGCTACACCTTC TRBJ1-2 TRBV19 NA TRBD1
CSDMRLAGDTGELFF TGCAGCGACATGAGACTAGCGGGAGACACCGGGGAGCTGTTTTTT TRBJ2-2 TRBV29-1 NA TRBD2
CAWTHSTDTQYF TGTGCCTGGACTCATAGCACAGATACGCAGTATTTT TRBJ2-3 TRBV30 NA NA
CASIGAEGLPETQYF TGTGCCAGCATCGGGGCCGAGGGGCTCCCAGAGACCCAGTACTTC TRBJ2-5 TRBV2 NA NA
CASSVSGTSTGELFF TGTGCCAGCAGCGTCTCCGGGACTAGTACCGGGGAGCTGTTTTTT TRBJ2-2 TRBV9 NA TRBD2
CASSHSTEGDTQYF TGTGCCAGCAGTCATTCGACAGAGGGCGATACGCAGTATTTT TRBJ2-3 TRBV6-4 medium-sized NA
CATSGSGTLSYEQYF TGTGCCACCAGCGGATCCGGGACTCTCTCCTACGAGCAGTACTTC TRBJ2-7 TRBV15 once NA
CASGTDGLPNEQFF TGTGCCAGTGGGACCGACGGCCTCCCGAATGAGCAGTTCTTC TRBJ2-1 TRBV19 NA NA
CASSLGSPNTGELFF TGTGCCAGCAGCTTAGGATCCCCGAACACCGGGGAGCTGTTTTTT TRBJ2-2 TRBV7-9 NA NA
CASSSRDRGRHEQYF TGTGCCAGCAGCTCCCGGGACAGGGGCAGGCACGAGCAGTACTTC TRBJ2-7 TRBV5-4 NA TRBD1
CSVEDPTGVHEQYF TGCAGCGTTGAAGATCCTACTGGAGTCCACGAGCAGTACTTC TRBJ2-7 TRBV29-1 few NA
CATRQGATDTQYF TGTGCCACCCGACAGGGGGCGACAGATACGCAGTATTTT TRBJ2-3 TRBV10-3 NA TRBD1
CASSEDGGSNQPQHF TGTGCCAGCAGTGAAGACGGGGGGAGCAATCAGCCCCAGCATTTT TRBJ1-5 TRBV2 NA NA
CASSLGGSPVFGEQYF TGTGCCAGCAGCTTAGGAGGTTCCCCCGTTTTTGGAGAGCAGTACTTC TRBJ2-7 TRBV7-6 few NA
CASSLAAGHPIRTHTQYF TGTGCCAGCAGTTTAGCGGCGGGGCACCCCATTCGCACACATACGCAGTATTTT TRBJ2-3 TRBV28 NA NA
CASSSSGTGNQPQHF TGTGCCAGCAGTTCCTCCGGGACGGGTAATCAGCCCCAGCATTTT TRBJ1-5 TRBV28 once NA
CASSPLGGYDTQYF TGTGCCAGCAGCCCCCTTGGGGGTTACGATACGCAGTATTTT TRBJ2-3 TRBV6-5 NA NA
CASSMNRNSPLHF TGTGCCAGTAGTATGAACAGAAATTCACCCCTCCACTTT TRBJ1-6 TRBV19 NA NA
CASSMGGLAGGVTGELFF TGTGCCAGCAGCATGGGGGGCCTAGCGGGAGGGGTCACCGGGGAGCTGTTTTTT TRBJ2-2 TRBV9 NA TRBD2
CASSLSPGSYNEQFF TGTGCCAGCAGTTTAAGCCCGGGATCCTACAATGAGCAGTTCTTC TRBJ2-1 TRBV27 NA NA
CASQGTPNEKLFF TGTGCCAGCCAGGGGACACCTAATGAAAAACTGTTTTTT TRBJ1-4 TRBV3-1/TRBV3-2 few NA
CSVEAGTSGSYEQYF TGCAGCGTTGAAGCCGGGACTAGCGGGAGTTACGAGCAGTACTTC TRBJ2-7 TRBV29-1 NA TRBD2
CATSDPDRYQETQYF TGTGCCACCAGTGACCCGGACAGATACCAAGAGACCCAGTACTTC TRBJ2-5 TRBV24-1 few NA
CASSIRPGYSNQPQHF TGTGCCAGTAGTATAAGGCCGGGGTATAGCAATCAGCCCCAGCATTTT TRBJ1-5 TRBV19 NA NA
CASRRGPSYNEQFF TGTGCCAGCAGAAGGGGGCCCTCCTACAATGAGCAGTTCTTC TRBJ2-1 TRBV6-4 NA TRBD1
CASSMGVAVQQQFF TGTGCCAGTAGTATGGGAGTCGCCGTCCAACAGCAGTTCTTC TRBJ2-1 TRBV19 NA NA
CASRYGTVSYEQYF TGTGCCAGCCGGTACGGGACAGTCTCCTACGAGCAGTACTTC TRBJ2-7 TRBV6-5 NA TRBD1
CASSLQGSNQPQHF TGTGCCAGCAGTTTACAGGGGAGCAATCAGCCCCAGCATTTT TRBJ1-5 TRBV27 NA NA
CASAKPDREADTQYF TGTGCCAGCGCAAAGCCTGACAGGGAGGCAGATACGCAGTATTTT TRBJ2-3 TRBV6-6 NA NA
CASSLGRFMNTEAFF TGTGCCAGCAGCTTAGGTCGGTTTATGAACACTGAAGCTTTCTTT TRBJ1-1 TRBV13 NA NA
CASSLDRVDQPQHF TGTGCCAGTAGTCTGGACAGGGTCGATCAGCCCCAGCATTTT TRBJ1-5 TRBV19 NA TRBD1
CAISDGTSGNTQYF TGTGCCATCAGTGACGGGACTAGCGGGAATACGCAGTATTTT TRBJ2-3 TRBV10-3 NA TRBD2
CASSLIGAGEQYF TGCGCCAGCAGCCTCATCGGGGCGGGCGAGCAGTACTTC TRBJ2-7 TRBV4-1 NA NA
CATSREKGPGQEYSNQPQHF TGTGCCACCAGCAGAGAGAAAGGGCCGGGACAGGAATATAGCAATCAGCCCCAGCATTTT TRBJ1-5 TRBV15 NA TRBD1
CASSLKTTNEKLFF TGTGCCAGCAGCCTTAAAACAACTAATGAAAAACTGTTTTTT TRBJ1-4 TRBV13 NA NA
CASSIEGGGTEAFF TGTGCCAGTAGTATTGAAGGAGGAGGCACTGAAGCTTTCTTT TRBJ1-1 TRBV19 once NA
CATSRGRQGSTDTQYF TGTGCCACCAGCAGAGGACGACAGGGCAGCACAGATACGCAGTATTTT TRBJ2-3 TRBV15 NA TRBD1
CASSPAPTSGSDTQYF TGCGCCAGCAGCCCAGCCCCGACTAGCGGGAGCGATACGCAGTATTTT TRBJ2-3 TRBV5-1 NA TRBD2
CASSLSTDTQYF TGTGCCAGCAGCCTGAGCACAGATACGCAGTATTTT TRBJ2-3 TRBV7-9 NA NA
CASSSTGTKDTGELFF TGTGCCAGCAGTAGTACCGGGACTAAGGACACCGGGGAGCTGTTTTTT TRBJ2-2 TRBV7-9 NA TRBD2
CASSLDHEQYF TGTGCCAGCAGCTTAGACCACGAGCAGTACTTC TRBJ2-7 TRBV7-6 NA NA